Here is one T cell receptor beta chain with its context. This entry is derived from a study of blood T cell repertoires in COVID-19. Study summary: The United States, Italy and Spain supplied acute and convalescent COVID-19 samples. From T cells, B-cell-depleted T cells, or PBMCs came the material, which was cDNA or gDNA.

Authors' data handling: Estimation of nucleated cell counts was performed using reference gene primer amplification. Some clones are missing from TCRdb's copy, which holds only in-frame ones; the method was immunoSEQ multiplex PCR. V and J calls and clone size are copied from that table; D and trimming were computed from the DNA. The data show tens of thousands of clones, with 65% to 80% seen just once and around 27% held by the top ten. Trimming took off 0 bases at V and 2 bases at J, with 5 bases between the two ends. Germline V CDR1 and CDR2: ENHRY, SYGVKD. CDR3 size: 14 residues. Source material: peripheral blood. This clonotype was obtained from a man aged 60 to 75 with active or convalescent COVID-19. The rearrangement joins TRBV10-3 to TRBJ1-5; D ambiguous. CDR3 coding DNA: TGTGCCATCAGTGAGTCCCGTGGCAATCAGCCCCAGCATTTT. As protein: CAISESRGNQPQHF.